This entry is about one T cell receptor beta chain. This clonotype occurred a few times. Its antigen remains undetermined. The record has no base qualities; no much larger clone is one base away. A case-control design nested within a healthcare worker cohort in London, UK, was used, with weekly nasopharyngeal swab PCR tests and blood sampling performed. Healthcare workers were enrolled in the week of the UK lockdown, from 23 to 31 March 2020, and were followed every week for up to roughly 16 weeks. This record comes from a study of early T cells in non-severe SARS-CoV-2 infection (dated by TCRdb to the early 2020s). For context, the study as a whole: Because TCR sequencing was done on bulk RNA from unsorted whole blood, the alpha and beta chains could not be paired.

The protocol used for the library was 5' RACE. Instrument used: NextSeq 500. To correct for sequencing error and PCR bias, the TCR library protocol tagged individual cDNA molecules with unique molecular identifiers. TCR alpha and beta chains were both sequenced, and the abundances of alpha and beta sequences in each sample were closely correlated with each other. Under the source paper's analysis protocol: Decombinator V4 was used to perform V gene, J gene and CDR3 annotation of TCR sequences. TCRs were defined as expanded if a significant change between any two time points was detected under a Poisson model with p below 0.0001. Abundances of TCRs were expressed as counts per million after normalisation to the total number of TCRs sequenced in each sample. MAIT TCRs were defined by TRAV1-2 paired with TRAJ12, TRAJ20 or TRAJ33, and iNKT TCRs by TRAV10 paired with TRAJ18. VDJdb, accessed 1 November 2021, was searched for CMV, EBV and SARS-CoV-2 annotated TCRs, with TCRs annotated for multiple antigens excluded. TCRdb handled the public reads itself, with Q25 trimming in fastp and clone calling in MiXCR, and kept productive beta chains. Merged by CDR3 protein, the rows form single entries marked with the most common genes and DNA. These V and J calls rely on TCRdb rather than the paper's analysis. This sample holds 68,000 or so distinct CDR3 sequences; 11% were observed only once. Jointly, the top ten make up 6.4% of the sample.

CDR3 length: 16 amino acids, cysteine to phenylalanine. The only DNA kept is the CDR3, 48 bases in frame from the first base. In the germline V gene, CDR1 corresponds to SGHVS and CDR2 to FQNEAQ. V and J are truncated by 5 bases and 0 bases respectively, leaving an intervening sequence of 14 bases. Summary of the overall study and its limitations: Matching against VDJdb was skewed toward anti-spike CD8 responses, likely underestimated virus-specific expansions, and missed private and CD4 specificities.

Rearrangement joined TRBV7-8 to TRBJ2-4; TRBD2 is perhaps the D gene, given 5 matching bases. Sequenced: whole blood. The receptor comes from an adult who was a healthcare worker with PCR-confirmed SARS-CoV-2 infection or an uninfected control (not recorded which). The CDR3 in this case is CASSPRAFEAKNIQYF. The base sequence is TGTGCCAGCAGCCCGCGGGCGTTCGAAGCCAAAAACATTCAGTACTTC. When the CDR3 is completed using the reference TRBV7-8 and TRBJ2-4 genes on either side, the full variable domain is GAGVSQSPRYKVAKRGQDVALRCDPISGHVSLFWYQQALGQGPEFLTYFQNEAQLDKSGLPSDRFFAERPEGSVSTLKIQRTQQEDSAVYLCASSPRAFEAKNIQYFGAGTRLSVL.